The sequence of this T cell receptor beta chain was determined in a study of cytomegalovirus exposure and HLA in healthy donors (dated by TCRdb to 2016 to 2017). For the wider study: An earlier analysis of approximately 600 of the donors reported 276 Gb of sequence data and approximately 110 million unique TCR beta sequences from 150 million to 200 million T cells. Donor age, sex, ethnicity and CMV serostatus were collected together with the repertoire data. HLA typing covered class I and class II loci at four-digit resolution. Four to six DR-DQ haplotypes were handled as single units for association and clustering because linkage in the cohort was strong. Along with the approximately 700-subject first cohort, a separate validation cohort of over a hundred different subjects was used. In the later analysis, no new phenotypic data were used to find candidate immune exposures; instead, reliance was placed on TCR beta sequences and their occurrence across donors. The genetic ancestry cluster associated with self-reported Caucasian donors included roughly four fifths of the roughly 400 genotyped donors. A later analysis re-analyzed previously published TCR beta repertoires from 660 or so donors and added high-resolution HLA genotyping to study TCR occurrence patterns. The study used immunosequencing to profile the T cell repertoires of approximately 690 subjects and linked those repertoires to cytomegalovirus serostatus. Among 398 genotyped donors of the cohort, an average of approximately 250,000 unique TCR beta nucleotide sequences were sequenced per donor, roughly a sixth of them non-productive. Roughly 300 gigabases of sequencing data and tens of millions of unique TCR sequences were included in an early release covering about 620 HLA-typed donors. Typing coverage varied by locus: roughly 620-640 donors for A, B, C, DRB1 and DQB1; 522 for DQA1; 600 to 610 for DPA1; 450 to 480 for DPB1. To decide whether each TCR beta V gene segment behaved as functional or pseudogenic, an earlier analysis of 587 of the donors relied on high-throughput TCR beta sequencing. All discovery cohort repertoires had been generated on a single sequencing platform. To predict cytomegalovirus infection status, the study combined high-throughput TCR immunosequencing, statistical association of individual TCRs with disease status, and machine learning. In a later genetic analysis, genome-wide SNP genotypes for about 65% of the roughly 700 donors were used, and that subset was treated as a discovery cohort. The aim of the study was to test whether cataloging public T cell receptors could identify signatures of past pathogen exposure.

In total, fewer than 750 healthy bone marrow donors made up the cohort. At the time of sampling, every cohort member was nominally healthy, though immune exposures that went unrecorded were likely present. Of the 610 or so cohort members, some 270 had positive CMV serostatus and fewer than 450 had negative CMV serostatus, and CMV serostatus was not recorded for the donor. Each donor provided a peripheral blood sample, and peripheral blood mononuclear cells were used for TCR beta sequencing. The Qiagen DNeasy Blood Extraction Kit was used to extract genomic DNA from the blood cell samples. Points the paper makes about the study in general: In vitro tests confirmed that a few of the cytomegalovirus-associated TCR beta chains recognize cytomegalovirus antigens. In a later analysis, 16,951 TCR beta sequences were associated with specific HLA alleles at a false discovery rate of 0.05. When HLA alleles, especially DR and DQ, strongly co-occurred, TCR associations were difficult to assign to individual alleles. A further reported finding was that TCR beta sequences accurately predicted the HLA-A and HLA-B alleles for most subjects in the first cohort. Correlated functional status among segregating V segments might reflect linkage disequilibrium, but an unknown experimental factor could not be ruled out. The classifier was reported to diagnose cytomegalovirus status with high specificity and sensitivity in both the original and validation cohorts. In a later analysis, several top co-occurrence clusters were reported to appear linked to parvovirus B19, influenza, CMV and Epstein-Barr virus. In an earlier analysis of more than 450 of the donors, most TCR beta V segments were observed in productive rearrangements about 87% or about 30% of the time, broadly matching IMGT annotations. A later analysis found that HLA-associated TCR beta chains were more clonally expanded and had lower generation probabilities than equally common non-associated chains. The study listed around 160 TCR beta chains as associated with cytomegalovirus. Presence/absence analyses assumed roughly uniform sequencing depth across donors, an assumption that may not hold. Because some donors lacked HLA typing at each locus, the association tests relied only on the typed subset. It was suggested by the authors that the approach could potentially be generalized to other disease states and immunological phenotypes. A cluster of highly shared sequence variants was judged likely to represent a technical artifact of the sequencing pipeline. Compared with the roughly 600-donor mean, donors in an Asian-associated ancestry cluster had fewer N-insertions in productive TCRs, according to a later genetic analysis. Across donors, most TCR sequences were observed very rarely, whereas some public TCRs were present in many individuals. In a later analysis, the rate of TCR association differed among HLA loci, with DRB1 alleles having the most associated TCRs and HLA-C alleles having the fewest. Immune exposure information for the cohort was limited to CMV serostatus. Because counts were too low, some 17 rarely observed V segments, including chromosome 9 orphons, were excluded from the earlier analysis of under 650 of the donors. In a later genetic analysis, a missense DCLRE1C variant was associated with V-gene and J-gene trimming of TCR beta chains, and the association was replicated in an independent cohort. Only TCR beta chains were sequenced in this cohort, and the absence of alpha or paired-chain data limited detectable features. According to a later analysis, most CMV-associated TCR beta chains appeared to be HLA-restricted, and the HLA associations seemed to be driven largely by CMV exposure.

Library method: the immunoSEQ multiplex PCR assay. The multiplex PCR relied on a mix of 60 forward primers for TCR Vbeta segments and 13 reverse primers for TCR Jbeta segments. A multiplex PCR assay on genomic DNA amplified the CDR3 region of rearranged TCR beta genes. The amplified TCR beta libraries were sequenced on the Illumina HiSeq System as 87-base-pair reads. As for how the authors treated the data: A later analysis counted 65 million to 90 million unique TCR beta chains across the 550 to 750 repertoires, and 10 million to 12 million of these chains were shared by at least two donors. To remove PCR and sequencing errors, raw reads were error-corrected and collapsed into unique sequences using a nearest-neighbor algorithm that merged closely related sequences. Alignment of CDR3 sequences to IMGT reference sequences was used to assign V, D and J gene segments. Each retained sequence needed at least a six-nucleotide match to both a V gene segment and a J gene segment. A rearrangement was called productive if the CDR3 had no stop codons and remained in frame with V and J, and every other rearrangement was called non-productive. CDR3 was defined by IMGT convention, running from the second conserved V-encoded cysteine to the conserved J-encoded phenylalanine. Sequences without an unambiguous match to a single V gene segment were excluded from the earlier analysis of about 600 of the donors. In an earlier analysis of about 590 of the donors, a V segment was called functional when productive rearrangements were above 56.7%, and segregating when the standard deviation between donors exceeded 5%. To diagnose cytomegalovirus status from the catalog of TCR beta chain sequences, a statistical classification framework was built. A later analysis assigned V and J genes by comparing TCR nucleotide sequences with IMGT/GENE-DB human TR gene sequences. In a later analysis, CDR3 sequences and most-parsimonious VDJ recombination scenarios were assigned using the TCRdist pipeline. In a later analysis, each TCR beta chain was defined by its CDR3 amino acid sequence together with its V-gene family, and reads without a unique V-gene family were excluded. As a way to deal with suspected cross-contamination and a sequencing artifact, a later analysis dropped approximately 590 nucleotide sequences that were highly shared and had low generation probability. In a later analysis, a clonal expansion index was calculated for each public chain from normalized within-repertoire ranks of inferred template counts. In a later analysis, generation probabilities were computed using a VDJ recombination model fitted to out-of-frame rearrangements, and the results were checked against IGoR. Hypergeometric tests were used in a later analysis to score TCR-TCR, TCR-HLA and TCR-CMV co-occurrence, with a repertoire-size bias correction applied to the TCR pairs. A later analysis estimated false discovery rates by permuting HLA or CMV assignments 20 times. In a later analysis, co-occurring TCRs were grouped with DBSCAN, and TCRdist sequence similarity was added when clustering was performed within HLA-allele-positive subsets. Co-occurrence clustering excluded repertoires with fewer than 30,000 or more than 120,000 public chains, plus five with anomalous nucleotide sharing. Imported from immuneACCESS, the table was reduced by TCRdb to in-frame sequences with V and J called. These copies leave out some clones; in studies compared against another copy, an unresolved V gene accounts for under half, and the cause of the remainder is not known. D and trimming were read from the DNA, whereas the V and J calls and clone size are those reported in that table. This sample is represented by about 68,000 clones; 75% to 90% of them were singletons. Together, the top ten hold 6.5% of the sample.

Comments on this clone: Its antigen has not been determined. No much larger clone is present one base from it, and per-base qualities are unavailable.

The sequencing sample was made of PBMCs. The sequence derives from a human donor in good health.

Here the CDR3 is given as CASSEQRSYNSPLHF. DNA sequence: TGTGCCAGCAGTGAACAGCGCTCCTATAATTCACCCCTCCACTTT. The rearrangement joined TRBV2 to TRBJ1-6; a confident D gene designation cannot be given. The CDR3 numbers 15 residues from cysteine through phenylalanine. Kept here is only the CDR3 DNA, which spans 45 bases and is read in frame from base 1. A distance of 5 bases separates the germline ends of V and J, which lose 2 bases and 0 bases respectively. Based on the germline V gene, the CDR1 and CDR2 sequences are SNHLY and FYNNEI.